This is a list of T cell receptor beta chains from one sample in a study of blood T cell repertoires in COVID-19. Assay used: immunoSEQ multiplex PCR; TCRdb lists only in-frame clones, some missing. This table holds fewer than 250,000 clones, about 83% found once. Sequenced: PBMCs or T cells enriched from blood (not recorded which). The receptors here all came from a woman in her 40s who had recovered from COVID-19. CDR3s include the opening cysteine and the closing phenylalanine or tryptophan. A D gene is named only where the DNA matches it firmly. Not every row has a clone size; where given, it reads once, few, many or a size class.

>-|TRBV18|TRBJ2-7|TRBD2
TGTGCCAGCTCACACGACCTAGCGGGGTCGGGCGAGCAGTACTTC
CASSHDLAGSGEQYF
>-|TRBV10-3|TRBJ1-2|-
TGTGCCATCAGTGAGGGCAGTCTCTATGGCTACACCTTC
CAISEGSLYGYTF
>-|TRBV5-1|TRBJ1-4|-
TGCGCCAGCAGCTTGTCAACTGGTGGAGGTAATGAAAAACTGTTTTTT
CASSLSTGGGNEKLFF
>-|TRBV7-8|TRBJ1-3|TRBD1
TGTGCCAGCACACAGGGGGGGGCGAACACCATATATTTT
CASTQGGANTIYF
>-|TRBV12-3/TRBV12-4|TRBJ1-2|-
TGTGCCAGCAGTTTAGACAGGTACTATGGCTACACCTTC
CASSLDRYYGYTF
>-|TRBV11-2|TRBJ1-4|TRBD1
TGTGCCAGCAGCCGCACAGGGGGTCAACTGTTTTTT
CASSRTGGQLFF
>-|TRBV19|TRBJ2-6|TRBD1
TGTGCCAGTAGTATAGTTCAGGGGGCTGGGGCCAACGTCCTGACTTTC
CASSIVQGAGANVLTF
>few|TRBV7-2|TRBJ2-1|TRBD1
TGTGCCAGCAGCTCTGCCGGGACAGCATGGAATGAGCAGTTCTTC
CASSSAGTAWNEQFF
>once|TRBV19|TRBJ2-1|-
TGTGCCAGTAGTATTACTTACCAGCGGTACGGCTCCTACAATGAGCAGTTCTTC
CASSITYQRYGSYNEQFF
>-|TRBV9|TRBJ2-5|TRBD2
TGTGCCAGCAGCCCAATAGCTATTGCTAGCGGGAGGGGGTCGACCCAGTACTTC
CASSPIAIASGRGSTQYF
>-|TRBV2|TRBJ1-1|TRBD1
TGTGCCAGCAGTGTATGGACAGGGGGCGTTTGGGACACTGAAGCTTTCTTT
CASSVWTGGVWDTEAFF
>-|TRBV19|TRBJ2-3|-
TGTGCCAGTAGTATTTTCGGGAGCACAGATACGCAGTATTTT
CASSIFGSTDTQYF
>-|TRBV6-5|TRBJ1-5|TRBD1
TGTGCCAGCAGCCGCGACAGGGGCGATAATCAGCCCCAGCATTTT
CASSRDRGDNQPQHF
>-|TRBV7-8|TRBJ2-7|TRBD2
TGTGCCAGCAGCCCGGGACTAGCGGGAGGCCGTAAGGAAGGCTCCTACGAGCAGTACTTC
CASSPGLAGGRKEGSYEQYF
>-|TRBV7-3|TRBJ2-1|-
TGTGCCAGCAGCGCCCCGGGAGTCGCCTACAATGAGCAGTTCTTC
CASSAPGVAYNEQFF
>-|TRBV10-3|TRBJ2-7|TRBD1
TGTGCCATCAGTGAGTCGCTAAGCGACAGGGCCTACGAGCAGTACTTC
CAISESLSDRAYEQYF
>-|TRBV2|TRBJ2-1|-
TGTGCCAGCGGGGGGGCGGGAGAAACCTACAATGAGCAGTTCTTC
CASGGAGETYNEQFF
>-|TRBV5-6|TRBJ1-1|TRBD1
TGTGCCAGCAGCTCCCGGACAGGGGGCCGTTTGGTAGCTTTCTTT
CASSSRTGGRLVAFF
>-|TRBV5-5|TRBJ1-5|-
TGTGCCAGCAGCTTGGTGGCGGGAAAGCCCCAGCATTTT
CASSLVAGKPQHF
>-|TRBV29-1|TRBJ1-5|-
TGCAGCGTTGGAACAGGGAGGGATCAGCCCCAGCATTTT
CSVGTGRDQPQHF
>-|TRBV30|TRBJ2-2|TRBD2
TGTGCCTGGATGGTCGGGAGGGCCTCCGGGGAGCTGTTTTTT
CAWMVGRASGELFF
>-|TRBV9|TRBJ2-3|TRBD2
TGTGCCAGCAGCGCCGGGGTAGCGGGATCAGATACGCAGTATTTT
CASSAGVAGSDTQYF
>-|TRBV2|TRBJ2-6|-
TGTGCCAGCATGCCCCTACCCGGGGCCAACGTCCTGACTTTC
CASMPLPGANVLTF